A single sample gave rise to the 22 T cell receptor beta chains below, sequenced in a study of vaccination and CD4 T cells after COVID-19. Treatment here: approximately 11-day PBMC culture with coronavirus spike peptide pools or control peptides (ViraFEST assay). The Oncomine TCR Beta short-read assay sequenced DNA from cultured CD4+ T cells. TCRdb redid the calling of the PCR reads with MiXCR, one entry per CDR3 protein. The sample yields 6,500 to 10,000 distinct CDR3 sequences, 73% seen once. These receptors have no known antigen. The specimen sequenced was CD4+ T cells from blood, cultured in vitro. The receptors were gathered from a human donor who had recovered from COVID-19.

The rearrangement uses TRBV6-2 or TRBV6-3 and TRBJ1-2; D is unresolved. The CDR3 spans 11 residues. Trimming left V 2 bases short and J 5 bases short, with 3 bases between. Germline values: CDR1 MNHEY, CDR2 SVGEGT. The CDR3 sequence is CASSYGYGYTF. The CDR3 DNA reads as TGTGCCAGCAGTTACGGATATGGCTACACCTTC.

V is TRBV5-1 and J is TRBJ1-1; perhaps TRBD1 as D (5 bases). The CDR3 extends over 15 amino acids. Germline-derived CDR1 and CDR2 are SGHRS and YFSETQ. Trimming shortened V by 0 bases and J by 1 base, and 10 bases separated the two germline ends. CDR3 nucleotides: TGCGCCAGCAGCTTGGTGGGACCTTCGAACACTGAAGCTTTCTTT. As protein: CASSLVGPSNTEAFF.

CDR3 region: CASSLGGGNYGYTF. The CDR3, as DNA: TGTGCCAGCAGCTTAGGGGGAGGAAACTATGGCTACACCTTC. The V call is TRBV11-2, the J call TRBJ1-2; D unresolved. Trimming left V 1 base short and J 2 bases short, with 8 bases between. The CDR3 covers 14 residues. The germline V gene encodes CDR1 SGHAT and CDR2 FQNNGV.

The J gene is TRBJ2-2, the V gene TRBV11-2; 7 bases match TRBD1. CDR1 is SGHAT and CDR2 is FQNNGV in the germline V gene. J was trimmed by 5 bases and V by 1 base; bases with no gene match: 1. This CDR3 has 14 amino acids. The CDR3 reads CASSLGTGTGELFF. CDR3 in DNA: TGTGCCAGCAGCTTAGGGACAGGAACCGGGGAGCTGTTTTTT. Supplemented by reference TRBV11-2 and TRBJ2-2, the full variable domain reads EAGVAQSPRYKIIEKRQSVAFWCNPISGHATLYWYQQILGQGPKLLIQFQNNGVVDDSQLPKDRFSAERLKGVDSTLKIQPAKLEDSAVYLCASSLGTGTGELFFGEGSRLTVL.

V usage is TRBV27 and J usage is TRBJ2-7; TRBD2 matches 9 bases. This CDR3 comprises 16 residues. V dropped 2 bases and J dropped 3; count of bases not matched to a gene: 8. Germline V lookup: CDR1 MNHEY, CDR2 SMNVEV (reference sequence). This CDR3 reads CASSLMTSGGGYEQYF. CDR3 bases: TGTGCCAGCAGTTTAATGACTAGCGGAGGGGGCTACGAGCAGTACTTC.

The genes are TRBV7-9 and TRBJ2-1; tentative D call: TRBD1 (6 bases). CDR3 length: 15 amino acids. The V end was cut by 5 bases, the J end by 5 bases, with 16 bases between. Germline-derived CDR1 and CDR2 are SEHNR and FQNEAQ (reference sequence). The CDR3 loop is CASSRSRGTNNEQFF. The CDR3 nucleotides read TGTGCCAGCAGCCGCAGTAGGGGGACCAACAATGAGCAGTTCTTC. The complete variable domain, with remaining parts taken from reference TRBV7-9 and TRBJ2-1, reads DTGVSQNPRHKITKRGQNVTFRCDPISEHNRLYWYRQTLGQGPEFLTYFQNEAQLEKSRLLSDRFSAERPKGSFSTLEIQRTEQGDSAMYLCASSRSRGTNNEQFFGPGTRLTVL.

This clonotype has a handful of counts. This chain links TRBV6-1 with TRBJ1-2, with unresolved D. Looked up from germline, CDR1 is MNHNS and CDR2 is SASEGT. The V and J ends lost 3 bases and 6 bases respectively, with 17 bases between them. The CDR3 totals 15 residues. The chain's CDR3 is CASSEVGGEWDGYTF. In DNA, the CDR3 is TGTGCCAGCAGTGAGGTGGGCGGGGAATGGGATGGCTACACCTTC.

The chain joins TRBV7-2 to TRBJ1-6; D remains ambiguous. The ends were cut back, 5 bases at V and 6 bases at J, with 11 bases in the middle. The CDR3 spans 14 residues. The germline CDR1 and CDR2 sequences are SGHTA and FQGNSA. The CDR3 nucleotides read TGTGCCAGCAGCACACGGGTGGCTAATTCACCCCTCCACTTT. Encoded protein: CASSTRVANSPLHF.

V is TRBV10-2 and J is TRBJ2-7, with TRBD2 matching over 9 bases. Per germline, CDR1 WSHSY and CDR2 SAAADI. J was trimmed by 2 bases and V by 0 bases; bases with no gene match: 2. This CDR3 spans 15 amino acids. CDR3 in DNA: TGCGCCAGCAGTGAGTCCGGCGGGGGGGCCTACGAGCAGTACTTC. Protein: CASSESGGGAYEQYF.

The genes are TRBV6-5 and TRBJ2-5, with D tentatively TRBD2 (6 bases). V lost 4 bases to trimming and J lost 4 bases, with 19 bases between them. This CDR3 is built from 16 residues. In germline, CDR1 is MNHEY, CDR2 SVGAGI. The CDR3 sequence is CASSSRWKGGGETQYF. In nucleotides, the CDR3 is TGTGCCAGCAGTTCCCGGTGGAAGGGAGGAGGAGAGACCCAGTACTTC.

This chain uses TRBV20-1 with TRBJ1-5, with D unresolved. With 1 base removed from V and 6 bases from J, the gap between germline ends came to 7 bases. The CDR3 covers 12 residues. CDR1 is DFQATT and CDR2 is SNEGSKA in the germline V gene (reference sequence). The CDR3 loop is CSARVPGQPQHF. The CDR3 DNA follows: TGCAGTGCTAGAGTACCCGGTCAGCCCCAGCATTTT.

The gene calls are TRBV7-2 and TRBJ2-3; 11 bases agree with TRBD1. V shed 4 bases and J 2 bases; nucleotides not matched to a gene: 2. Germline V lookup: CDR1 SGHTA, CDR2 FQGNSA. CDR3 length equals 15 residues. The CDR3 is CASSWGQGDTDTQYF. For the CDR3, the DNA is TGTGCCAGCAGCTGGGGACAGGGGGACACAGATACGCAGTATTTT.

In this sample, this clonotype turned up a few times. This rearrangement joins TRBV21-1 to TRBJ1-2. TRBV21-1 is a pseudogene locus. The CDR3 spans 18 residues. CDR3 sequence reads: CASSKVRDGGNGWCGYTF. The CDR3 nucleotides read TGTGCCAGCAGCAAAGTGAGGGATGGAGGGAACGGGTGGTGTGGCTACACCTTC.

The rearrangement uses TRBV29-1 and TRBJ1-1; 7 bases align to TRBD1. The CDR3 sequence is 14 residues long. Germline values: CDR1 SQVTM, CDR2 ANQGSEA. The V and J ends lost 8 bases and 4 bases, in that order; junction bases with no gene match: 13. In DNA form, the CDR3 reads TGCAGCTCAGAAAGAGGGGGCATCGGCACTGAAGCTTTCTTT. Amino acids: CSSERGGIGTEAFF.

This chain uses TRBV29-1 with TRBJ1-1; D is unclear. The CDR3 runs 11 residues. CDR1 and CDR2 from the germline V gene are SQVTM and ANQGSEA. Deletions cut 5 bases from V and 1 base from J, with 5 bases between. CDR3 residues: CSVYKNTEAFF. The CDR3 nucleotides are TGCAGCGTTTACAAGAACACTGAAGCTTTCTTT.

The chain links TRBV25-1 to TRBJ2-3; the D is unclear. The CDR3 extends over 15 amino acids. Germline V lookup: CDR1 MGHDK, CDR2 SYGVNS. V lost 6 bases and J 1 base, leaving 14 bases between the germline ends. The CDR3 spells CASSQMVIRTDTQYF. CDR3 DNA sequence: TGTGCCAGCAGCCAGATGGTAATTCGCACAGATACGCAGTATTTT.

V gene TRBV6-1 combines with J gene TRBJ1-1; a weak D match, TRBD1 (6 bases). The CDR3 is 15 amino acids. Trimming took 6 bases from V and 2 from J, leaving 16 bases between them. CDR1 is MNHNS and CDR2 is SASEGT in the germline V gene. This CDR3 is CASSRGGAGNTEAFF. CDR3 sequence (DNA): TGTGCCAGCAGCCGGGGGGGGGCGGGAAACACTGAAGCTTTCTTT.

This chain joins TRBV15 and TRBJ2-7; 10 bases map to TRBD2. Germline V gives CDR1 LNHNV, CDR2 YYDKDF (reference sequence). CDR3 length: 14 amino acids. Trimming took 4 bases from V and 4 from J; bases not matched to a gene: 4. The CDR3 here is CATSTRTSGYEQYF. CDR3 nucleotides: TGTGCCACCAGCACCCGGACTAGCGGTTACGAGCAGTACTTC.

This chain joins TRBV6-5 and TRBJ2-1, with a weak D call TRBD2 (6 bases). Trimming left V 0 bases short and J 8 bases short, with 23 bases between. The CDR3 loop spans 18 amino acids. Germline V gives CDR1 MNHEY, CDR2 SVGAGI. This CDR3 is CASSYSRGGTRGGDEQFF. CDR3 bases: TGTGCCAGCAGTTACTCGAGAGGCGGGACCCGTGGTGGCGATGAGCAGTTCTTC.

The rearrangement links TRBV7-2 to TRBJ1-3; TRBD1 aligns across 8 bases. CDR1 SGHTA and CDR2 FQGNSA come from the germline V gene. With 4 bases clipped from V and 3 bases from J, the junction kept 2 bases outside the gene matches. This CDR3 is 14 amino acids long. This CDR3 reads CASSYDRGGNTIYF. Written as DNA, the CDR3 is TGTGCCAGCAGCTACGACAGGGGTGGAAACACCATATATTTT.

V and J are TRBV2 and TRBJ2-7; the match to TRBD1 covers 9 bases. The V gene's germline CDR1 is SNHLY and CDR2 FYNNEI. The CDR3 is 14 residues long. Unmatched junction bases numbered 7, after V lost 7 bases and J lost 3 bases. CDR3 bases: TGTGCCAGCAAACAACAGGGGGCACGCTACGAGCAGTACTTC. Its translation is CASKQQGARYEQYF.

The sample holds a few counts of this clonotype. The CDR3: CASSSGTSGRPHQETQYF. In DNA form, the CDR3 reads TGTGCCAGCAGCTCCGGGACTAGCGGGAGGCCCCACCAAGAGACCCAGTACTTC. The rearrangement links TRBV7-9 to TRBJ2-5, with 15 bases fitting TRBD2. Trimming at V came to 4 bases and at J to 0 bases, leaving 6 bases not matched to a gene. The CDR3 loop spans 18 amino acids. Looked up from germline, CDR1 is SEHNR and CDR2 is FQNEAQ (reference sequence).